These 8 T cell receptor beta chains were sequenced from one sample in a study of T cells in Graves' hyperthyroidism and ophthalmopathy. The investigators amplified TCR beta CDR3 regions from RNA transcripts. TCR CDR3 underwent first-round RT-PCR with the HTBI primer set. TCRdb itself ran the multiplex PCR reads through MiXCR, one entry per CDR3 protein. The profile shows approximately 400,000 distinct CDR3 sequences, over 11% of them singletons. The sequencing input was blood. These receptors were taken from a man between 45 and 60 years old with Graves' ophthalmopathy.

This clonotype was counted ten times or more. V and J are TRBV12-3 or TRBV12-4 and TRBJ2-1; no reliable D call. V was trimmed by 2 bases and J by 7 bases, leaving 15 bases between them. CDR3 length: 15 residues. In nucleotides, the CDR3 is TGTGCCAGCAGTTTACCCTTAGGCGTATTTAATGAGCAGTTCTTC. As protein: CASSLPLGVFNEQFF.

The sample holds many counts of this clonotype. The rearrangement joins TRBV12-3 or TRBV12-4 to TRBJ2-7, with TRBD2 matching over 10 bases. With V trimmed by 6 bases and J by 3 bases, 5 bases remained unmatched. The CDR3 has 14 residues. CDR3 protein: CASSPSGSDYEQYF. In DNA, the CDR3 is TGTGCCAGCAGCCCTAGCGGGAGTGACTACGAGCAGTACTTC.

Note on this clonotype: The CDR3 does not close with the conserved phenylalanine or tryptophan, likely indicating a read error. The chain links TRBV7-6 to TRBJ2-7, with 10 positions matching TRBD2. Looked up from germline, CDR1 is SGHVS and CDR2 is FNYEAQ. The ends lost 6 bases at V and 2 bases at J; junction bases unmatched: 7. The CDR3 contains 15 residues. As DNA, the CDR3 is TGTGCCAGCAGACCCCTAGCGGGAGCTGCCTACGAGCAGTACCTC. Amino acids: CASRPLAGAAYEQYL.

This clonotype was picked up many times. The CDR3 DNA sequence: TGTGCCAGCAGTTTATGGGCCGAAGAGCAGTACTTC. Amino acid sequence: CASSLWAEEQYF. V usage is TRBV28 and J usage is TRBJ2-7; D not resolved. This CDR3 spans 12 amino acids. CDR1 is MDHEN and CDR2 is SYDVKM in the germline V gene. V lost 0 bases and J lost 7, with 7 bases in between.

This clonotype was seen only once. The junction and the germline gene differ at one end; a read error may be behind it. This chain uses TRBV7-9 with TRBJ1-2; unclear D gene. CDR3 length equals 12 residues. The germline V gene has CDR1 SEHNR and CDR2 FQNEAQ (reference sequence). CDR3 in amino acids: CASRPDTYGYTF. CDR3 sequence (DNA): TGCGCCAGCAGGCCTGACACGTATGGCTACACCTTC.

This clonotype has a handful of counts. This chain connects TRBV20-1 to TRBJ1-2; TRBD1 agrees at 8 bases. The CDR3 runs to 13 residues. The germline V gene encodes CDR1 DFQATT and CDR2 SNEGSKA (reference sequence). The ends lost 5 bases at V and 1 base at J; junction bases unmatched: 3. For the CDR3, the DNA is TGCAGTGCTTCAGGGGGCGATAACTATGGCTACACCTTC. It encodes CSASGGDNYGYTF.

This clonotype has a handful of counts. One end of the junction fails to match germline, which may point to a read error. This chain joins TRBV7-2 and TRBJ2-5, with 8 bases fitting TRBD2. CDR3 length: 15 amino acids. Germline CDR1 and CDR2: SGHTA and FQGNSA. CDR3 protein: CASSSTGGGLETQYF. In DNA, the CDR3 is TGTGCCAGTAGCTCCACCGGGGGGGGGTTGGAGACCCAGTACTTC. The full variable domain, in which reference TRBV7-2 and TRBJ2-5 provide the parts outside the CDR3, is GAGVSQSPSNKVTEKGKDVELRCDPISGHTALYWYRQSLGQGLEFLIYFQGNSAPDKSGLPSDRFSAERTGGSVSTLTIQRTQQEDSAVYLCASSSTGGGLETQYFGPGTRLLVL.

Worth noting for this clonotype: This may come from a read error, since a much larger clone is one base off. The chain combines TRBV12-5 with TRBJ1-5; possibly TRBD1 for D (5 bases). The CDR3 is 17 amino acids. The germline CDR1 and CDR2 sequences are LGHNT and FRNRAP. DNA for the CDR3: TGTGCTAGTGGTTTGGTTTTGGGGGGGTATAGCGATCAGCCCCAGCATTTT. Its translation: CASGLVLGGYSDQPQHF.